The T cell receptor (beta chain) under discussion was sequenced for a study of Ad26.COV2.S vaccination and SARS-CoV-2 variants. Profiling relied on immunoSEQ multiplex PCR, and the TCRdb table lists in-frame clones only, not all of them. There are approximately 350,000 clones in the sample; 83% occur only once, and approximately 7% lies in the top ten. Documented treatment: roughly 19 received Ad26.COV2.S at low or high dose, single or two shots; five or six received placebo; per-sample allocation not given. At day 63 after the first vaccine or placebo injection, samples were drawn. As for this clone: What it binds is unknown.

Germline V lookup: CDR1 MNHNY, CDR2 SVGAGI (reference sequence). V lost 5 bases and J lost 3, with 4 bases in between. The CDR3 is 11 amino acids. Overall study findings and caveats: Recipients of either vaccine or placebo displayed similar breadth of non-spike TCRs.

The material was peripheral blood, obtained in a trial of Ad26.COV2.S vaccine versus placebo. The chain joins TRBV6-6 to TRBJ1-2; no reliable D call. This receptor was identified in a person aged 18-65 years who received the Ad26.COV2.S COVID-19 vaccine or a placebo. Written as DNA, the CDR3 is TGTGCCAGCAGTGTAGACTATGGCTACACCTTC. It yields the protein CASSVDYGYTF.